What follows are 3 T cell receptor beta chains derived from one specimen sequenced in a study of OX40 agonist ivuxolimab in advanced cancers. TCRdb's copy holds only in-frame clones and misses some; the assay was immunoSEQ multiplex PCR. The sample records about 79,000 clones, about nine tenths being singletons. Material: CD4+ or CD8+ T cells sorted from blood, obtained in a trial of the OX40 agonist ivuxolimab. Receptors originate from an adult with an advanced solid tumor such as melanoma, head and neck, liver or kidney cancer.

V gene TRBV6-6 combines with J gene TRBJ1-5; D gene ambiguous. V was trimmed by 0 bases and J by 4 bases, leaving 7 bases between them. Germline V lookup: CDR1 MNHNY, CDR2 SVGAGI (reference sequence). The CDR3 sequence is 14 residues long. The CDR3 DNA reads TGTGCCAGCAGTTACTCAGGGTATAATCAGCCCCAGCATTTT. It encodes CASSYSGYNQPQHF.

The rearrangement links TRBV5-5 to TRBJ1-1; D is uncertain. CDR1 and CDR2 (germline): SGHKS, YYEKEE (reference sequence). The CDR3 loop spans 12 amino acids. Trimming cost V 2 bases and J 3 bases, with 5 bases left between them. DNA of the CDR3: TGTGCCAGCAGCTTTTTGTACACTGAAGCTTTCTTT. This sequence encodes CASSFLYTEAFF. Using reference TRBV5-5 and TRBJ1-1 for the parts outside the CDR3, the full variable domain is DAGVTQSPTHLIKTRGQQVTLRCSPISGHKSVSWYQQVLGQGPQFIFQYYEKEERGRGNFPDRFSARQFPNYSSELNVNALLLGDSALYLCASSFLYTEAFFGQGTRLTVV.

This chain connects TRBV7-9 to TRBJ2-2; 7 bases align to TRBD2. This CDR3 has 16 residues. Germline loops: CDR1 SEHNR, CDR2 FQNEAQ (reference sequence). The trim removed 4 bases at V and 6 bases at J, leaving 11 bases unmatched. This chain's CDR3 is CASSSWRDYFPGELFF. CDR3 nucleotides: TGTGCCAGCAGCTCCTGGCGGGACTATTTCCCCGGGGAGCTGTTTTTT.